These 12 T cell receptor beta chains came from one sample sequenced in a study of blood T cell repertoires in COVID-19. Assay: immunoSEQ multiplex PCR; the TCRdb copy retains only in-frame clones and omits some. The sample consists of about 230,000 clones, 65% to 90% of them appearing once. The specimen sequenced was peripheral blood. These receptors were obtained from a man aged 45 to 65 with COVID-19, enrolled during active disease.

As concerns this clone: This specimen includes other DNA sequences encoding the same CDR3. As DNA, the CDR3 is TGTGCCAGCAGCGTAGGAGACAGCTCCTACGAGCAGTACTTC. It translates to CASSVGDSSYEQYF. The V call is TRBV9, the J call TRBJ2-7, with D maybe TRBD1 (5 bases). CDR1 SGDLS and CDR2 YYNGEE come from the germline V gene. The CDR3 runs 14 residues. V lost 0 bases to trimming and J lost 0 bases, with 7 bases between them.

V usage is TRBV7-2 and J usage is TRBJ2-7, with TRBD1 as a possible D gene (5 bases). The ends were cut back, 3 bases at V and 3 bases at J, with 9 bases in the middle. Germline V lookup: CDR1 SGHTA, CDR2 FQGNSA. This CDR3 spans 13 amino acids. In nucleotides, the CDR3 is TGTGCCAGCAGCTTCACTCAGGGCTACGAGCAGTACTTC. This gives the protein CASSFTQGYEQYF.

V gene TRBV6-1 combines with J gene TRBJ1-2, with D maybe TRBD1 (5 bases). CDR3 size: 13 residues. Between the trimmed V and J ends, which lost 2 bases and 5 bases, there was a span of 9 bases. Germline V CDR1 and CDR2: MNHNS, SASEGT. The CDR3 loop reads CASSEWGGYGYTF. In nucleotides, the CDR3 is TGTGCCAGCAGTGAATGGGGGGGTTATGGCTACACCTTC.

The chain is built from TRBV9 and TRBJ2-2; no firm D call. Germline V CDR1 and CDR2: SGDLS, YYNGEE. With 3 bases removed from V and 0 bases from J, the gap between germline ends came to 6 bases. The CDR3 consists of 14 residues. Written as DNA, the CDR3 is TGTGCCAGCAGCGCTAACTCGAACACCGGGGAGCTGTTTTTT. It codes for CASSANSNTGELFF.

The rearrangement links TRBV7-2 to TRBJ2-7; TRBD2 matches at 8 bases. Germline loops: CDR1 SGHTA, CDR2 FQGNSA. J was trimmed by 2 bases and V by 5 bases; bases with no gene match: 2. CDR3 length equals 13 residues. This chain's CDR3 is CASSKGLAYEQYF. The CDR3 bases are TGTGCCAGCAGCAAGGGACTAGCCTACGAGCAGTACTTC.

This chain joins TRBV19 and TRBJ2-3; maybe TRBD2 (6 bases). Trimming stripped 10 bases from V and 6 bases from J, with 20 bases between. Looked up from germline, CDR1 is LNHDA and CDR2 is SQIVND (reference sequence). CDR3 length: 14 amino acids. The CDR3 is CATAFAGLGDTQYF. In DNA, the CDR3 is TGTGCCACTGCTTTCGCGGGGCTGGGTGATACGCAGTATTTT.

The chain combines TRBV25-1 with TRBJ2-1; D gene uncertain. V lost 6 bases to trimming and J lost 8 bases, with 8 bases between them. Germline CDR1 MGHDK, CDR2 SYGVNS. There are 11 residues in the CDR3. CDR3 loop: CASRAFHEQFF. The CDR3 DNA sequence: TGTGCCAGCAGGGCCTTTCATGAGCAGTTCTTC.

The chain employs TRBV7-3 and TRBJ2-5; D gene ambiguous. Per the germline V gene, CDR1 is SGHTA and CDR2 is FQGTGA. Trimming stripped 0 bases from V and 5 bases from J, with 7 bases between. The CDR3 runs to 13 residues. The CDR3: CASSLTYRETQYF. In DNA form, the CDR3 reads TGTGCCAGCAGCTTAACGTATCGGGAGACCCAGTACTTC.

This chain connects TRBV12-3 or TRBV12-4 to TRBJ2-7; D is perhaps TRBD1 (6 bases). V was cut by 1 base and J by 9 bases, with 13 bases left in between. The CDR3 length is 13 residues. CDR3 region: CASSLVGVRGQYF. The CDR3, as DNA: TGTGCCAGCAGTTTAGTAGGAGTCAGGGGGCAGTACTTC.

The chain combines TRBV28 with TRBJ1-5, with no clear D. Per the germline V gene, CDR1 is MDHEN and CDR2 is SYDVKM. The CDR3 has 17 residues. With 5 bases removed from V and 5 bases from J, the gap between germline ends came to 22 bases. Written as DNA, the CDR3 is TGTGCCAGCAGTCTAATGGACTTCAGGAGGATAGATCAGCCCCAGCATTTT. Translated: CASSLMDFRRIDQPQHF.

The chain couples TRBV5-4 to TRBJ2-5; 9 nucleotides agree with TRBD2. Unmatched junction bases numbered 9, after V lost 5 bases and J lost 7 bases. Germline CDR1 is SGHNT and CDR2 is YYREEE (reference sequence). This CDR3 has 14 amino acids. CDR3 sequence: CASSERGAVGTQYF. In DNA form, the CDR3 reads TGTGCCAGCAGTGAGCGGGGGGCCGTGGGGACCCAGTACTTC. Supplemented by reference TRBV5-4 and TRBJ2-5, the full variable domain reads ETGVTQSPTHLIKTRGQQVTLRCSSQSGHNTVSWYQQALGQGPQFIFQYYREEENGRGNFPPRFSGLQFPNYSSELNVNALELDDSALYLCASSERGAVGTQYFGPGTRLLVL.

The chain combines TRBV9 with TRBJ2-2, with TRBD1 matching 7 bases. Germline V gene sequence: CDR1 SGDLS, CDR2 YYNGEE. The ends lost 4 bases at V and 3 bases at J; junction bases unmatched: 9. The CDR3 sequence is 16 residues long. The CDR3 protein is CASSPRDRTDTGELFF. DNA for the CDR3: TGTGCCAGCAGCCCCCGGGACAGAACTGACACCGGGGAGCTGTTTTTT.